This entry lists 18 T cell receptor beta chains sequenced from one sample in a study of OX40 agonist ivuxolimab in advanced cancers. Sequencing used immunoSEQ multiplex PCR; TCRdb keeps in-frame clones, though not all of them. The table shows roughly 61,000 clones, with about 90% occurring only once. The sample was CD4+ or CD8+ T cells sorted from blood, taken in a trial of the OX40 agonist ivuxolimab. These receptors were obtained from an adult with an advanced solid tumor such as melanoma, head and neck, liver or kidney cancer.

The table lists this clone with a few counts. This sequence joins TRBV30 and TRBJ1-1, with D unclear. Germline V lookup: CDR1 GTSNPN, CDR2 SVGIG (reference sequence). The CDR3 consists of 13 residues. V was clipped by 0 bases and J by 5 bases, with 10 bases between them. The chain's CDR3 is CAWSVRVGTEAFF. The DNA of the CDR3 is TGTGCCTGGAGTGTACGGGTAGGAACTGAAGCTTTCTTT. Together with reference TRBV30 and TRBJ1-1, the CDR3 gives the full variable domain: SQTIHQWPATLVQPVGSPLSLECTVEGTSNPNLYWYRQAAGRGLQLLFYSVGIGQISSEVPQNLSASRPQDRQFILSSKKLLLSDSGFYLCAWSVRVGTEAFFGQGTRLTVV.

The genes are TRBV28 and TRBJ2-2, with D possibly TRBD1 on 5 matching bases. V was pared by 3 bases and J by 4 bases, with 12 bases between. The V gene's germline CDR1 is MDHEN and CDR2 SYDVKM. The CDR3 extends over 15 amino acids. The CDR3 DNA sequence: TGTGCCAGCAGTTTTTCAGGGAAGCGCACCGGGGAGCTGTTTTTT. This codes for CASSFSGKRTGELFF.

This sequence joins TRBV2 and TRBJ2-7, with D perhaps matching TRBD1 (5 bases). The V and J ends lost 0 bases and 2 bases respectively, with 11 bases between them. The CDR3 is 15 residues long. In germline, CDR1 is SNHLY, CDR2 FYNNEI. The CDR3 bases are TGTGCCAGCAGTGAAGCCTTCCAGGGCACCTACGAGCAGTACTTC. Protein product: CASSEAFQGTYEQYF.

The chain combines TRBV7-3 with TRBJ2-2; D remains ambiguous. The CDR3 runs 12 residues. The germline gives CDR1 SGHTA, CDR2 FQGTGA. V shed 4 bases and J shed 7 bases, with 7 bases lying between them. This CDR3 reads CASSYYGGELFF. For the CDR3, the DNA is TGTGCCAGCAGCTACTACGGCGGGGAGCTGTTTTTT.

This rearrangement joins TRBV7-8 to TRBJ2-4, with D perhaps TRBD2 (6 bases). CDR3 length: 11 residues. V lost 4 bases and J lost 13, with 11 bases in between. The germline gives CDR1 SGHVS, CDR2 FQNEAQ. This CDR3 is CASSSSRGQYF. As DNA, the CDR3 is TGTGCCAGCAGCTCCTCTCGGGGGCAGTACTTC.

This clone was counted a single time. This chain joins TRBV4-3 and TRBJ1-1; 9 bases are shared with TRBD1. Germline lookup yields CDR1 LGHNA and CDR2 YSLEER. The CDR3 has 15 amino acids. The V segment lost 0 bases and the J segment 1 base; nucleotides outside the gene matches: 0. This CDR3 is CASSQEGQGNTEAFF. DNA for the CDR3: TGCGCCAGCAGCCAAGAGGGACAGGGGAACACTGAAGCTTTCTTT.

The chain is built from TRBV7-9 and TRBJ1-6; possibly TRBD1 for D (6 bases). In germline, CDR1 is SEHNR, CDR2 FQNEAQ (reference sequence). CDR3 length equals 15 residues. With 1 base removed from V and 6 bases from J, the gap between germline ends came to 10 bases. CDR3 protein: CASSLDRVANSPLHF. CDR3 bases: TGTGCCAGCAGCTTAGACAGGGTCGCTAATTCACCCCTCCACTTT.

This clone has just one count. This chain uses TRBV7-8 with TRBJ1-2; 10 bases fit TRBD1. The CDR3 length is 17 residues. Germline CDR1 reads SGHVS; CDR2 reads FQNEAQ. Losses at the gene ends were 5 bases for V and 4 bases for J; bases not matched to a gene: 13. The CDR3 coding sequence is TGTGCCAGCAGCCTCCGGGACAGGGGATCTTCCGGCTATGGCTACACCTTC. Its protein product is CASSLRDRGSSGYGYTF.

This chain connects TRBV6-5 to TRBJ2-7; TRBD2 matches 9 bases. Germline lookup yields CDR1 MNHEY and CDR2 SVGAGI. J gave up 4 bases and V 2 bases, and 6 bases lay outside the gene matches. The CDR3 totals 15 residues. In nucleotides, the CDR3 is TGTGCCAGCAGTTACGCGGGGGGGGCTGTGTACGAGCAGTACTTC. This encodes CASSYAGGAVYEQYF.

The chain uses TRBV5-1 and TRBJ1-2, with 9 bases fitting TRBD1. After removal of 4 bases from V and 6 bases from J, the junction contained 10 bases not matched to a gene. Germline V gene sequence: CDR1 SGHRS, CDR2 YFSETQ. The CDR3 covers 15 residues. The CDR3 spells CASSANRGPRDGYTF. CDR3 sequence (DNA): TGCGCCAGCAGCGCAAACAGGGGGCCAAGGGATGGCTACACCTTC. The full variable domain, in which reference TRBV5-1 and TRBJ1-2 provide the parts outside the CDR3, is KAGVTQTPRYLIKTRGQQVTLSCSPISGHRSVSWYQQTPGQGLQFLFEYFSETQRNKGNFPGRFSGRQFSNSRSEMNVSTLELGDSALYLCASSANRGPRDGYTFGSGTRLTVV.

The CDR3: CASSYGTEDSPLHF. In DNA form, the CDR3 reads TGTGCCAGCAGTTACGGGACAGAGGATTCACCCCTCCACTTT. The chain recombines TRBV6-5 with TRBJ1-6; TRBD1 matches at 7 bases. The V gene's germline CDR1 is MNHEY and CDR2 SVGAGI. J gave up 8 bases and V 2 bases, and 3 bases lay outside the gene matches. This CDR3 is 14 amino acids long.

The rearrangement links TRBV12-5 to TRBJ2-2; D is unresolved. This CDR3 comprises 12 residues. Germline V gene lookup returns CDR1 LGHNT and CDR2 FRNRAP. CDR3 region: CASQRDTGELFF. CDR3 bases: TGTGCCTCTCAAAGGGACACCGGGGAGCTGTTTTTT.

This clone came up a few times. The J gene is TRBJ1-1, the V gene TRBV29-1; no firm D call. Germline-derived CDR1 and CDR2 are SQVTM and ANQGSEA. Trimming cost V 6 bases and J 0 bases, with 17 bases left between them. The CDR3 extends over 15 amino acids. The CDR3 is CSVPLGGPMNTEAFF. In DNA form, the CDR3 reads TGCAGCGTACCGCTGGGCGGGCCGATGAACACTGAAGCTTTCTTT.

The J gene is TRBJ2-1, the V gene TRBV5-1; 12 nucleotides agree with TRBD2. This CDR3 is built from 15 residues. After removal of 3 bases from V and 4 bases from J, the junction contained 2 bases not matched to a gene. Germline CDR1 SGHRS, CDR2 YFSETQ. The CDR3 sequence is CASSSGTSGYNEQFF. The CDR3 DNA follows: TGCGCCAGCAGCTCCGGGACTAGCGGGTACAATGAGCAGTTCTTC.

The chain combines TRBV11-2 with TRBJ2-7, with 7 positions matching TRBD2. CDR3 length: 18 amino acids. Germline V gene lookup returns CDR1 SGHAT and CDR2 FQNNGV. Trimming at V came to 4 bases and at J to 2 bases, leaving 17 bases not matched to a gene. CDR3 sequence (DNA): TGTGCCAGCAGCTGGAGGGAGGGGCGGGGCGTTACTACCTACGAGCAGTACTTC. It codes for CASSWREGRGVTTYEQYF.

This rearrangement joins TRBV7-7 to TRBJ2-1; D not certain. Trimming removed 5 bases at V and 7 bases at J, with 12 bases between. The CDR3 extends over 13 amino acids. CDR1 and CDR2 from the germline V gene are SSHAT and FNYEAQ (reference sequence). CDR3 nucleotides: TGTGCCAGCAGCCTAACCGTTTTAAATGAGCAGTTCTTC. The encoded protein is CASSLTVLNEQFF.

The CDR3 coding sequence is TGCGCCAGCAGCTTCTTCAGTGGGCTGGGCAATGAGCAGTTCTTC. It yields the protein CASSFFSGLGNEQFF. The chain carries TRBV5-1 and TRBJ2-1; D gene uncertain. This CDR3 contains 15 residues. Germline V gene sequence: CDR1 SGHRS, CDR2 YFSETQ. V shed 2 bases and J shed 6 bases, with 15 bases lying between them.

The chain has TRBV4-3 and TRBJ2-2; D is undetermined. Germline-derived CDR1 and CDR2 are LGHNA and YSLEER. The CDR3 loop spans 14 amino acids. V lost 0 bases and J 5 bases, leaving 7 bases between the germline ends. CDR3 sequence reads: CASSQDPGTGELFF. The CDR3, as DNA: TGCGCCAGCAGCCAAGATCCCGGAACCGGGGAGCTGTTTTTT.